The 21 T cell receptor beta chains reported below all come from one sample, sequenced in a study of T cells in localized non-small cell lung cancer. Profiling relied on immunoSEQ multiplex PCR, and the TCRdb table lists in-frame clones only, not all of them. Among about 32,000 clones listed, around 90% were seen once. Sequenced here: peripheral blood mononuclear cells, sampled before any cancer treatment. These receptors were obtained from a woman aged 35-70 years with stage III lung adenocarcinoma.

Remarks on this clone: At the DNA level, this CDR3 is encoded by other sequences in the same sample as well. The chain combines TRBV5-4 with TRBJ1-5, with 7 bases that match TRBD1. The CDR3 runs to 16 residues. CDR1 and CDR2 (germline): SGHNT, YYREEE (reference sequence). V dropped 4 bases and J dropped 0; count of bases not matched to a gene: 7. The CDR3 region is CASSSGGTVSNQPQHF. The CDR3 DNA follows: TGTGCCAGCAGCAGCGGCGGGACAGTTAGCAATCAGCCCCAGCATTTT.

The table lists this clone with a count of one. The chain combines TRBV6-4 with TRBJ2-3; TRBD2 aligns across 12 bases. Germline CDR1 is MRHNA and CDR2 is SNTAGT. V shed 0 bases, J shed 6 bases, and the junction held 4 bases outside the gene matches. This CDR3 has 16 amino acids. The CDR3 DNA is TGTGCCAGCAGTGACTCGGCTAGCGGGGGGGCGGATACGCAGTATTTT. Amino acid sequence: CASSDSASGGADTQYF.

For the CDR3, the DNA is TGTGCCATCAGTGAGTCCCCTACTAGCGGGATGTTGGGTAATGAGCAGTTCTTC. As protein: CAISESPTSGMLGNEQFF. The chain uses TRBV10-3 and TRBJ2-1; 10 bases line up with TRBD2. The CDR3 is made up of 18 amino acids. Germline CDR1 is ENHRY and CDR2 is SYGVKD. Unmatched junction bases numbered 12, after V lost 0 bases and J lost 7 bases.

The genes are TRBV5-1 and TRBJ2-1; possibly TRBD2 for D (7 bases). V was cut by 8 bases and J by 2 bases, with 14 bases left in between. CDR1 is SGHRS, CDR2 YFSETQ, per germline. The CDR3 sequence is 14 residues long. The CDR3 here is CASSEGGTYNEQFF. Written as DNA, the CDR3 is TGCGCCAGTAGCGAGGGGGGGACCTACAATGAGCAGTTCTTC.

This clone showed up just once. This sequence joins TRBV5-1 and TRBJ1-2, with no clear D. This CDR3 comprises 14 residues. Between the trimmed V and J ends, which lost 0 bases and 4 bases, there was a span of 10 bases. From germline, CDR1 is SGHRS and CDR2 YFSETQ. The CDR3 region is CASSLAGRAYGYTF. The CDR3 nucleotides read TGCGCCAGCAGCTTGGCCGGGCGTGCCTATGGCTACACCTTC. Together with reference TRBV5-1 and TRBJ1-2, the CDR3 gives the full variable domain: KAGVTQTPRYLIKTRGQQVTLSCSPISGHRSVSWYQQTPGQGLQFLFEYFSETQRNKGNFPGRFSGRQFSNSRSEMNVSTLELGDSALYLCASSLAGRAYGYTFGSGTRLTVV.

This chain links TRBV19 with TRBJ2-2; a weak D match, TRBD1 (6 bases). This CDR3 is built from 16 residues. The ends were cut back, 7 bases at V and 0 bases at J, with 15 bases in the middle. Germline CDR1 is LNHDA and CDR2 is SQIVND (reference sequence). CDR3 DNA sequence: TGTGCCAGTACTCTGACCAGGGGCCCGAACACCGGGGAGCTGTTTTTT. This codes for CASTLTRGPNTGELFF. The entire variable domain, with the rest obtained from reference TRBV19 and TRBJ2-2, is as follows: DGGITQSPKYLFRKEGQNVTLSCEQNLNHDAMYWYRQDPGQGLRLIYYSQIVNDFQKGDIAEGYSVSREKKESFPLTVTSAQKNPTAFYLCASTLTRGPNTGELFFGEGSRLTVL.

V gene TRBV27 combines with J gene TRBJ2-6; possible D gene TRBD2, 5 bases. V lost 0 bases to trimming and J lost 2 bases, with 8 bases between them. Germline CDR1 MNHEY, CDR2 SMNVEV (reference sequence). The CDR3 is 16 residues long. This chain's CDR3 is CASSLSTGAGANVLTF. The CDR3 bases are TGTGCCAGCAGTTTATCAACCGGGGCTGGGGCCAACGTCCTGACTTTC.

The chain joins TRBV27 to TRBJ1-6, with D uncertain. The V gene's germline CDR1 is MNHEY and CDR2 SMNVEV (reference sequence). The CDR3 has 14 residues. Between the trimmed V and J ends, which lost 3 bases and 8 bases, there was a span of 11 bases. Here the CDR3 reads CASSLVSYYSPLHF. The CDR3, as DNA: TGTGCCAGCAGTTTGGTCAGTTACTATTCACCCCTCCACTTT.

The rearrangement uses TRBV18 and TRBJ1-1; possibly TRBD1 for D (6 bases). Trimming stripped 8 bases from V and 3 bases from J, with 16 bases between. This CDR3 comprises 14 residues. CDR1 and CDR2 (germline): KGHSH, LQKENI. The CDR3 nucleotides read TGTGCCAGCCGGGAGGGGGGGCAGTACACTGAAGCTTTCTTT. Translating it yields CASREGGQYTEAFF.

The chain couples TRBV4-1 to TRBJ2-7, with a possible D match to TRBD1 (5 bases). V lost 0 bases and J lost 2, with 11 bases in between. CDR1 and CDR2 (germline): MGHRA, YSYEKL. This CDR3 has 15 amino acids. CDR3 protein: CASSQEGRVPYEQYF. The CDR3 bases are TGCGCCAGCAGCCAAGAAGGCAGGGTACCCTACGAGCAGTACTTC.

The chain has TRBV5-1 and TRBJ2-1; D unresolved. Trimming removed 3 bases from V and 6 bases from J, with 13 bases in between. Germline V gene data show CDR1 as SGHRS and CDR2 as YFSETQ. This CDR3 spans 14 amino acids. The DNA for the CDR3 is TGCGCCAGCAGCTCCCCCGGCCGGTTCAATGAGCAGTTCTTC. Encoded protein: CASSSPGRFNEQFF.

V gene TRBV5-6 combines with J gene TRBJ2-2; D uncertain. Germline CDR1 and CDR2: SGHDT and YYEEEE. This CDR3 is 13 amino acids long. V was trimmed by 4 bases and J by 3 bases, leaving 7 bases between them. The CDR3 region has the DNA TGTGCCAGCAGCCCTCAGTACACCGGGGAGCTGTTTTTT. Residues: CASSPQYTGELFF.

The chain recombines TRBV5-4 with TRBJ2-5, with TRBD1 identical over 7 bases. The germline gives CDR1 SGHNT, CDR2 YYREEE (reference sequence). Trimming at V came to 0 bases and at J to 12 bases, leaving 5 bases not matched to a gene. The CDR3 covers 12 residues. The CDR3 DNA is TGTGCCAGCAGCTTGGGACAGGGAGTGAAGTACTTC. This gives the protein CASSLGQGVKYF. Combining the CDR3 with reference TRBV5-4 and TRBJ2-5 gives the whole variable domain ETGVTQSPTHLIKTRGQQVTLRCSSQSGHNTVSWYQQALGQGPQFIFQYYREEENGRGNFPPRFSGLQFPNYSSELNVNALELDDSALYLCASSLGQGVKYFGPGTRLLVL.

This sequence joins TRBV7-3 and TRBJ2-3; no clear D gene. The ends were cut back, 4 bases at V and 2 bases at J, with 4 bases in the middle. The germline V gene encodes CDR1 SGHTA and CDR2 FQGTGA. The CDR3 length is 12 residues. CDR3 residues: CASSSYTDTQYF. The CDR3, as DNA: TGTGCCAGCAGCTCGTACACAGATACGCAGTATTTT.

This clone showed up just once. This sample also contains other DNA sequences that code for the same CDR3. The chain combines TRBV5-1 with TRBJ1-1; the D is unclear. Trimming shortened V by 0 bases and J by 2 bases, and 8 bases separated the two germline ends. The CDR3 consists of 14 residues. Germline V gives CDR1 SGHRS, CDR2 YFSETQ. The CDR3, as DNA: TGCGCCAGCAGCTTGGCATCCAGTAACACTGAAGCTTTCTTT. Amino acid sequence: CASSLASSNTEAFF.

This clone was seen only a few times. The chain joins TRBV25-1 to TRBJ2-3; D might be TRBD1 or TRBD2, each matching 6 bases. CDR3 length: 14 residues. V was shortened by 7 bases and J by 0 bases, with 11 bases between the two germline ends. Germline loops: CDR1 MGHDK, CDR2 SYGVNS. CDR3 sequence: CASNGGLSTDTQYF. CDR3 sequence (DNA): TGTGCCAGCAATGGGGGGCTGAGCACAGATACGCAGTATTTT.

The chain links TRBV25-1 to TRBJ1-1; a possible D gene is TRBD1 (5 bases). Germline loops: CDR1 MGHDK, CDR2 SYGVNS. The V and J ends lost 3 bases and 5 bases respectively, with 13 bases between them. The CDR3 totals 14 residues. The chain's CDR3 is CASSEGGESTEAFF. CDR3 DNA: TGTGCCAGCAGTGAGGGGGGTGAAAGTACTGAAGCTTTCTTT.

V is TRBV2 and J is TRBJ1-1; weak D call: TRBD1 (5 bases). Germline CDR1 and CDR2: SNHLY and FYNNEI. This CDR3 is 15 amino acids long. Trimming stripped 7 bases from V and 1 base from J, with 16 bases between. CDR3 sequence reads: CASILMTAKNTEAFF. The CDR3, as DNA: TGTGCCAGCATATTGATGACAGCCAAGAACACTGAAGCTTTCTTT.

The chain uses TRBV27 and TRBJ1-2; 7 bases agree with TRBD1. CDR1 is MNHEY, CDR2 SMNVEV, per germline (reference sequence). The CDR3 runs to 14 residues. J gave up 3 bases and V 8 bases, and 9 bases lay outside the gene matches. Written as DNA, the CDR3 is TGTGCCAGCCATTCAGGGGGTTGGGACTATGGCTACACCTTC. This translates into CASHSGGWDYGYTF.

This clone turned up a few times. The chain uses TRBV5-1 and TRBJ2-2; 8 positions agree with TRBD2. Germline trimming cut 4 bases from V and 7 bases from J; bases unmatched to any gene: 9. The CDR3 sequence is 15 residues long. Germline V lookup: CDR1 SGHRS, CDR2 YFSETQ. In nucleotides, the CDR3 is TGCGCCAGCAGCCCCGCGACGACTAGCGTCGGGGAGCTGTTTTTT. This encodes CASSPATTSVGELFF.

This clone is a singleton in its sample. The chain recombines TRBV18 with TRBJ2-4; D gene unclear. Germline V gene lookup returns CDR1 KGHSH and CDR2 LQKENI. V was shortened by 3 bases and J by 1 base, with 13 bases between the two germline ends. The CDR3 consists of 16 residues. CDR3 sequence reads: CASSPPPSDAKNIQYF. In DNA form, the CDR3 reads TGTGCCAGCTCACCGCCCCCGTCGGATGCCAAAAACATTCAGTACTTC.